Shown below are 3 T cell receptor beta chains from a single sample sequenced in a study of blood T cell repertoires in COVID-19. Libraries were prepared by immunoSEQ multiplex PCR; TCRdb keeps only in-frame clonotypes and omits some of them. Seen here are about 120,000 clones, over 60% observed once, and the top ten hold roughly 3.8%. The sequenced sample was peripheral blood. These receptors were collected from a woman of 80 years or more with acute or convalescent COVID-19.

This chain uses TRBV6-6 with TRBJ2-1; 11 bases are a match to TRBD2. The CDR3 has 15 residues. Looked up from germline, CDR1 is MNHNY and CDR2 is SVGAGI (reference sequence). The V and J ends lost 9 bases and 8 bases, in that order; junction bases with no gene match: 12. The CDR3: CASTGLAGSLHEQFF. CDR3 sequence (DNA): TGTGCCAGTACAGGACTAGCGGGCTCCCTCCATGAGCAGTTCTTC.

The V call is TRBV21-1, the J call TRBJ2-7; the table's D gene call, TRBD2, was not cross checked with the DNA. TRBV21-1 is a listed pseudogene. The CDR3 runs 11 residues. This chain's CDR3 is CASNPRYEQYF. As DNA, the CDR3 is TGTGCCAGCAATCCCCGCTACGAGCAGTACTTC.

The V and J genes are TRBV4-3 and TRBJ2-7, with D perhaps TRBD2 (6 bases). The V end was cut by 2 bases, the J end by 0 bases, with 14 bases between. Germline CDR1 reads LGHNA; CDR2 reads YSLEER. This CDR3 is built from 16 residues. CDR3 in amino acids: CASSQQEGFSSYEQYF. The DNA of the CDR3 is TGCGCCAGCAGCCAACAGGAGGGGTTTAGCTCCTACGAGCAGTACTTC.